This T cell receptor (beta chain) originates from a study of lymphopenia after photon versus proton radiotherapy. This clone was counted a single time. Clones were sequenced by immunoSEQ multiplex PCR, and TCRdb holds only the in-frame ones, with some missing. The profile shows about 70,000 clones, 85% to 95% of them singletons. CDR1 and CDR2 (germline): GTSNPN, SVGIG (reference sequence). CDR3 size: 13 residues. Trimming shortened V by 0 bases and J by 8 bases, and 11 bases separated the two germline ends. The chain carries TRBV30 and TRBJ1-3; tentatively, D is TRBD1 (5 bases). The sequenced sample was peripheral blood, obtained from a patient treated with photon-based radiotherapy. This clonotype was obtained from a middle-aged woman with cholangiocarcinoma. The DNA for the CDR3 is TGTGCCTGGAGTGTACGAGGGGTAGACACCATATATTTT. Protein product: CAWSVRGVDTIYF.